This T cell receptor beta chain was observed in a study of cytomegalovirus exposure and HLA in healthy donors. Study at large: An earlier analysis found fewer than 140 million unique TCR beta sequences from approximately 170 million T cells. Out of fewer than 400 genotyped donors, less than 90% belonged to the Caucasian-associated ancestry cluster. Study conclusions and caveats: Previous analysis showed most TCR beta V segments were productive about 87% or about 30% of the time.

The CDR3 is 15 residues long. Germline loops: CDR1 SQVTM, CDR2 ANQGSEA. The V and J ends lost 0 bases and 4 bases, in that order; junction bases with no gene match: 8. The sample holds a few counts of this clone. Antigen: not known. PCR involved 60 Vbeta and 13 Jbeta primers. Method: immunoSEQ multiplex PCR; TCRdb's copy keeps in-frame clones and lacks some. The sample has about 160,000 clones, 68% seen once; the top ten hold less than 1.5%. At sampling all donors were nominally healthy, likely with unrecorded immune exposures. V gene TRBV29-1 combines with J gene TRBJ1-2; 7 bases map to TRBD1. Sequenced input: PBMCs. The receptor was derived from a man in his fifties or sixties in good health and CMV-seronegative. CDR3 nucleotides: TGCAGCGTTGAAGACCGCGACAGGGCGATCTATGGCTACACCTTC. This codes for CSVEDRDRAIYGYTF.